Sequencing of this TCR beta chain was carried out in a study of spatial heterogeneity in lung cancer. TCRdb re-derived calls from the 5' RACE reads in MiXCR, one entry per CDR3 protein. Of some 120,000 distinct CDR3 sequences listed, 12% are singletons. Stated time point: blood at routine non-recurrence follow-up after resection. Unsorted tumor, nontumor lung tissue or cryopreserved PBMC supplied the whole RNA. The source was PBMCs, collected at follow-up. The source of this sequence is a male donor with early-stage non-small cell lung cancer.

This CDR3 is CASSSDRGPLNEQFF. In DNA form, the CDR3 reads TGTGCCAGCAGCTCCGACAGGGGGCCTTTGAATGAGCAGTTCTTC. This chain joins TRBV6-6 and TRBJ2-1; 10 bases fit TRBD1. V gave up 6 bases and J gave up 7 bases; unmatched junction bases: 9. The CDR3 is 15 residues long. Looked up from germline, CDR1 is MNHNY and CDR2 is SVGAGI (reference sequence).